What follows is one T cell receptor beta chain and its context. Its antigen remains unknown. Random hexamers primed reverse transcription of roughly 0.45 to 1 ug RNA. Amplification of TCR beta CDR3 across 54 Vbeta and 13 Jbeta was performed with immunoSEQ multiplex PCR. TCRdb ran MiXCR on the immunoSEQ multiplex PCR reads and lists one entry per CDR3 protein. Here the sample spans approximately 190,000 distinct CDR3 sequences, approximately 93% being singletons. It was healthy donors who served as the controls, matched for age and sex. TEMRA cells were FACS-enriched, unlike CD8+ and CD4+ T cells, which were negatively isolated. The sample is drawn from a study of CD8 T cells in Susac syndrome. The ends lost 0 bases at V and 1 base at J; junction bases unmatched: 9. This CDR3 is built from 18 residues. Per germline, CDR1 KGHDR and CDR2 SFDVKD. Regarding the study as a whole: Acknowledgment was made by the study that its TCR sequencing and HLA analysis involved a relatively small number of individuals.

Sequenced sample: CD4+ T cells from PBMCs. The chain links TRBV24-1 to TRBJ2-5, with 8 bases fitting TRBD1. The sequence derives from a human donor in good health. This chain's CDR3 is CATSDLGSGQALQETQYF. The CDR3 DNA sequence: TGTGCCACCAGTGATTTGGGGTCGGGACAGGCCCTCCAAGAGACCCAGTACTTC.